This T cell receptor (beta chain) derives from a study of OX40 agonist ivuxolimab in advanced cancers. Looking at the study overall: Every 2 weeks, patients got intravenous ivuxolimab at one of six dose levels (0.01-10 mg/kg). Eligibility rules accepted prior anti-PD-1, anti-PD-L1 or anti-CTLA-4 therapy, and 30% to 40% had some. Patients achieving partial responses numbered three: one hepatocellular carcinoma case and two cutaneous melanoma cases. Points from the study as a whole: Several nonresponders also turned out to have low normalized T-cell clonal expansion.

This table comes from immunoSEQ multiplex PCR, and its TCRdb copy is limited to in-frame clones, with some not included. The repertoire holds 75,000 to 80,000 clones, with around four fifths as singletons. About this clone: Its matching antigen is unknown.

Germline values: CDR1 MNHEY, CDR2 SMNVEV (reference sequence). V shed 3 bases and J shed 0 bases, with 9 bases lying between them. This CDR3 has 16 amino acids. This specimen consisted of CD4+ or CD8+ T cells sorted from blood, obtained in a trial of the OX40 agonist ivuxolimab. The chain couples TRBV27 to TRBJ2-6; the D is unclear. The clonotype originates from an adult with an advanced solid tumor such as melanoma, head and neck, liver or kidney cancer. The CDR3 region is CASSFRTRSGANVLTF. CDR3 nucleotides: TGTGCCAGCAGTTTCCGGACGCGCTCTGGGGCCAACGTCCTGACTTTC.